These 12 T cell receptor beta chains share one sample of origin, sequenced in a study of T cells in Graves' hyperthyroidism and ophthalmopathy. The investigators amplified TCR beta CDR3 regions from RNA transcripts. The TCR CDR3 first-round RT-PCR relied on the HTBI primer set. TCRdb reanalysed the multiplex PCR reads using MiXCR and keeps one entry per CDR3 protein. The data contain 750,000 to 950,000 distinct CDR3 sequences, roughly 37% of them seen just once; the ten biggest clones take up 7.5% to 9.5%. Sequencing was performed on blood. These receptors all stem from a man younger than 30 with Graves' hyperthyroidism.

Concerning this clonotype: A single base separates this from a much larger clone, so it may be a read error. The chain combines TRBV15 with TRBJ1-1; no clear D gene. The germline CDR1 and CDR2 sequences are LNHNV and YYDKDF (reference sequence). The CDR3 runs 14 residues. This CDR3 is CAASIGGQNTEAFF. CDR3 nucleotides: TGTGCCGCCAGCATAGGTGGCCAGAACACTGAAGCTTTCTTT.

As for this clonotype: One end of the junction fails to match germline, which may point to a read error. V gene TRBV7-9 combines with J gene TRBJ2-5, with a possible D match to TRBD2 (5 bases). From germline, CDR1 is SEHNR and CDR2 FQNEAQ (reference sequence). This CDR3 is built from 15 residues. CDR3: CASSLARLGGETQCF. CDR3 nucleotides: TGTGCCAGCAGCTTAGCGAGGCTAGGAGGAGAGACCCAGTGCTTC.

This clonotype showed up just once. The V and J genes are TRBV12-3 or TRBV12-4 and TRBJ1-1, with D possibly matching TRBD1 (6 bases). This CDR3 has 13 amino acids. V gave up 7 bases and J gave up 9 bases, with 18 bases separating them. DNA of the CDR3: TGTGCCAGCACTCCTAGAGGGGGGACACAAGCTTTCTTT. This encodes CASTPRGGTQAFF.

This sequence joins TRBV9 and TRBJ1-1, with TRBD1 matching 9 bases. This CDR3 comprises 14 residues. Looked up from germline, CDR1 is SGDLS and CDR2 is YYNGEE. J lost 6 bases, V lost 4 bases, and 7 bases had no gene match. The CDR3 region is CASSYTQGAAEAFF. The CDR3 DNA reads as TGTGCCAGCAGCTACACACAGGGGGCAGCTGAAGCTTTCTTT. Using reference TRBV9 and TRBJ1-1 for the parts outside the CDR3, the full variable domain is DSGVTQTPKHLITATGQRVTLRCSPRSGDLSVYWYQQSLDQGLQFLIQYYNGEERAKGNILERFSAQQFPDLHSELNLSSLELGDSALYFCASSYTQGAAEAFFGQGTRLTVV.

This clonotype was detected a few times. Mismatch with germline at one junction end may stem from a read error. V usage is TRBV4-1 and J usage is TRBJ2-2, with D tentatively TRBD1 (5 bases). The germline V gene has CDR1 MGHRA and CDR2 YSYEKL. This CDR3 is built from 17 residues. The CDR3 protein is CASSQERGQLNTGELFF. For the CDR3, the DNA is TGTGCCAGCAGCCAAGAAAGGGGCCAGTTGAACACCGGGGAGCTGTTTTTT.

Remarks on this clonotype: The junction departs from germline at one end; a sequencing error may be responsible. This rearrangement joins TRBV10-3 to TRBJ2-2; the D gene is possibly TRBD2 (5 bases). The CDR3 loop spans 15 amino acids. In germline, CDR1 is ENHRY, CDR2 SYGVKD. The CDR3 spells CASSYISGGTGELFF. CDR3 coding DNA: TGTGCCAGCAGTTACATCTCAGGAGGCACCGGGGAGCTGTTTTTT.

This chain connects TRBV27 to TRBJ1-2; 9 bases map to TRBD1. Germline loops: CDR1 MNHEY, CDR2 SMNVEV (reference sequence). The CDR3 is 14 amino acids. V was pared by 7 bases and J by 3 bases, with 6 bases of the junction left unmatched. This CDR3 is CASTPRQGDYGYTF. CDR3 coding DNA: TGTGCCAGCACACCGAGACAGGGGGACTATGGCTACACCTTC.

Ten or more counts support this clonotype. V and J are TRBV5-1 and TRBJ2-7; D might be TRBD1 or TRBD2, each matching 5 bases. In germline, CDR1 is SGHRS, CDR2 YFSETQ. The CDR3 totals 13 residues. V was clipped by 3 bases and J by 2 bases, with 9 bases between them. CDR3 sequence (DNA): TGCGCCAGCAGCTGGGACGCCGCCTACGAGCAGTACTTC. Translated: CASSWDAAYEQYF.

This clonotype was detected a few times. The DNA of the CDR3 is TGTGCCAGCAATTGGGACAGAGACACTGAAGCTTTCTTT. It translates to CASNWDRDTEAFF. The rearrangement links TRBV5-5 to TRBJ1-1, with TRBD1 matching over 7 bases. Trimming took 6 bases from V and 3 from J; bases not matched to a gene: 5. Germline loops: CDR1 SGHKS, CDR2 YYEKEE (reference sequence). The CDR3 covers 13 residues.

This CDR3 is CATSSFSGEQYF. DNA for the CDR3: TGTGCCACCAGCAGTTTCTCGGGGGAGCAGTACTTC. The J gene is TRBJ2-7, the V gene TRBV15, with D possibly being TRBD2 (5 bases). Germline V CDR1 and CDR2: LNHNV, YYDKDF (reference sequence). This CDR3 has 12 residues. Trimming took 3 bases from V and 7 from J, leaving 10 bases between them.

This clonotype has at least ten counts. The V call is TRBV29-1, the J call TRBJ1-2; D ambiguous. This CDR3 has 13 residues. V dropped 2 bases and J dropped 4 bases, with 11 bases sitting between them. CDR1 and CDR2 from the germline V gene are SQVTM and ANQGSEA. In nucleotides, the CDR3 is TGCAGCGTTGAAATGGGCAGCATCTATGGCTACACCTTC. Protein product: CSVEMGSIYGYTF.

This clonotype was seen once. The chain carries TRBV5-1 and TRBJ1-1; 12 bases match TRBD1. V shed 5 bases, J shed 5 bases, and the junction held 10 bases outside the gene matches. CDR3 length: 16 residues. Germline V CDR1 and CDR2: SGHRS, YFSETQ. CDR3 sequence: CASRPPGQGAHTEAFF. For the CDR3, the DNA is TGCGCCAGCAGACCACCGGGACAGGGGGCGCATACTGAAGCTTTCTTT. Supplemented by reference TRBV5-1 and TRBJ1-1, the full variable domain reads KAGVTQTPRYLIKTRGQQVTLSCSPISGHRSVSWYQQTPGQGLQFLFEYFSETQRNKGNFPGRFSGRQFSNSRSEMNVSTLELGDSALYLCASRPPGQGAHTEAFFGQGTRLTVV.